The T cell receptor beta chain described here comes from a study of shared clonotypes between healthy human individuals. The CDR3 covers 15 residues. The V segment lost 5 bases and the J segment 10 bases; nucleotides outside the gene matches: 12. CDR1 and CDR2 from the germline V gene are PRHDT and FYEKMQ (reference sequence). Generated by immunoSEQ multiplex PCR, the TCRdb table keeps only in-frame clones and is missing some. The table shows around 2.5 million clones, with 80% to 95% occurring only once. Sequenced material: naive CD4+ T cells from PBMCs. Subset denoted: CD45RA+ positively selected. The sequence was collected from a man aged 18-30 years in good health. Some clones in this sample may be carry-over from other donors' samples. This chain connects TRBV13 to TRBJ1-4; 8 bases are shared with TRBD1. The CDR3 is CASSLRTGPFGKLFF. The CDR3 DNA reads TGTGCCAGCAGCCTCCGGACAGGGCCGTTTGGAAAACTGTTTTTT. Filled out from reference TRBV13 and TRBJ1-4, the complete variable domain reads AAGVIQSPRHLIKEKRETATLKCYPIPRHDTVYWYQQGPGQDPQFLISFYEKMQSDKGSIPDRFSAQQFSDYHSELNMSSLELGDSALYFCASSLRTGPFGKLFFGSGTQLSVL.